The present T cell receptor (beta chain) was sequenced within a study of vaccination effects on CD4 cells after COVID-19. The wider study: Post-vaccine samples followed the second dose by a median of 72 days. General study findings and limits: The study had few convalescent patients and no early post-infection timepoints.

Before any sequencing was done, the ViraFEST assay used viral peptide pools to expand antigen-specific CD4+ T cells. Following 10 days of culture, CD4+ T cells were isolated. Participants were vaccinated with two doses of either the BNT162b2 or mRNA-1273 vaccine. Peptides at approximately 10 ug/ml and IL-2 at approximately 9.1 IU/ml were added to around 2 million PBMC per well. Half the medium was replaced with IL-2 medium on days 3 and 7. Note on this clone: Its antigen is undetermined.

The table came from immunoSEQ multiplex PCR; TCRdb's copy has only in-frame clones and leaves some out. This table holds roughly 30,000 clones, 55% to 75% found once. This CDR3 has 14 amino acids. In germline, CDR1 is SGHRS, CDR2 YFSETQ. Trimming removed 3 bases from V and 1 base from J, with 10 bases in between. The chain combines TRBV5-1 with TRBJ1-1; a possible D gene is TRBD1 (5 bases). This sample comprised CD4+ T cells from PBMCs cultured with HCoV-NL63 spike peptides, obtained after COVID-19 vaccination. The origin of this receptor is a human donor who received a COVID-19 vaccine. In DNA, the CDR3 is TGCGCCAGCAGCTCGGGACGGCCGAACACTGAAGCTTTCTTT. It is translated as CASSSGRPNTEAFF.